Listed here are 10 T cell receptor beta chains from one sample, sequenced in a study of cytomegalovirus exposure and HLA in healthy donors. The PCR made use of 60 Vbeta and 13 Jbeta primers. The table came from immunoSEQ multiplex PCR; TCRdb's copy has only in-frame clones and leaves some out. The sample includes roughly 100,000 clones, 15% of them seen just once. The sequenced sample was PBMCs. These TCRs come from a female donor in good health and CMV-seronegative.

The V call is TRBV9, the J call TRBJ2-5; D unclear. This CDR3 spans 15 amino acids. Trimming took 4 bases from V and 5 from J, leaving 18 bases between them. CDR1 and CDR2 (germline): SGDLS, YYNGEE. The CDR3 DNA follows: TGTGCCAGCAGCCCGAGGCCCAGTTTAGGCGAGACCCAGTACTTC. Translating it yields CASSPRPSLGETQYF.

This clone was detected a few times. The chain employs TRBV5-4 and TRBJ2-1; 14 bases map to TRBD2. Trimming took 4 bases from V and 7 from J; bases not matched to a gene: 7. The CDR3 length is 16 residues. Germline CDR1 is SGHNT and CDR2 is YYREEE (reference sequence). CDR3 coding DNA: TGTGCCAGCAGCAAGGGACTAGCGGGGGCAGGGAATGAGCAGTTCTTC. This encodes CASSKGLAGAGNEQFF.

The CDR3 loop reads CASSQDVGQATGNIQYF. The CDR3 bases are TGCGCCAGCAGCCAAGATGTCGGCCAGGCCACCGGAAACATTCAGTACTTC. This chain uses TRBV4-3 with TRBJ2-4; no clear D. V was pared by 0 bases and J by 6 bases, with 18 bases between. Per germline, CDR1 LGHNA and CDR2 YSLEER. The CDR3 is made up of 17 amino acids.

This clone was recorded a few times. The chain is built from TRBV7-9 and TRBJ1-5; D remains ambiguous. This CDR3 spans 15 amino acids. Trimming took off 7 bases at V and 2 bases at J, with 15 bases between the two ends. Germline V lookup: CDR1 SEHNR, CDR2 FQNEAQ (reference sequence). CDR3 bases: TGTGCCAGCACCAGTAATTTTCCAGGCAATCAGCCCCAGCATTTT. Encoded protein: CASTSNFPGNQPQHF.

There are a few counts of this clone. The chain recombines TRBV30 with TRBJ2-7, with 9 positions matching TRBD1. The CDR3 is 13 amino acids. Germline V lookup: CDR1 GTSNPN, CDR2 SVGIG (reference sequence). J gave up 5 bases and V 8 bases, and 10 bases lay outside the gene matches. The CDR3 DNA reads TGTGCCGGCCAGGACAGGGGCCCCGACGAGCAGTACTTC. Residues: CAGQDRGPDEQYF.

The chain uses TRBV7-2 and TRBJ1-1, with D perhaps matching TRBD1 (6 bases). The ends were cut back, 5 bases at V and 2 bases at J, with 12 bases in the middle. The CDR3 contains 14 residues. Germline V CDR1 and CDR2: SGHTA, FQGNSA. The CDR3 reads CASSPRTANTEAFF. The DNA of the CDR3 is TGTGCCAGCAGCCCGAGGACAGCTAACACTGAAGCTTTCTTT.

The chain uses TRBV27 and TRBJ1-3; TRBD1 is a possible D gene (6 bases). The ends were cut back, 8 bases at V and 4 bases at J, with 18 bases in the middle. In germline, CDR1 is MNHEY, CDR2 SMNVEV (reference sequence). The CDR3 length is 15 residues. This CDR3 is CASAFAGERGNTIYF. As DNA, the CDR3 is TGTGCCAGCGCCTTCGCAGGGGAGAGAGGAAACACCATATATTTT.

The CDR3 DNA is TGTGCCAGTAGTTACTACAGGGGTGAGACCCAGTACTTC. Translating it yields CASSYYRGETQYF. The rearrangement joins TRBV19 to TRBJ2-5, with TRBD1 matching 7 bases. This CDR3 is 13 amino acids long. V shed 5 bases and J 5 bases; nucleotides not matched to a gene: 5. Germline CDR1 is LNHDA and CDR2 is SQIVND (reference sequence).

This CDR3 is CASSESRTGGDEQFF. The DNA of the CDR3 is TGTGCCAGCAGTGAATCCCGAACAGGGGGCGATGAGCAGTTCTTC. The chain combines TRBV25-1 with TRBJ2-1, with TRBD1 matching 9 bases. The V segment lost 1 base and the J segment 8 bases; nucleotides outside the gene matches: 6. This CDR3 has 15 residues. Looked up from germline, CDR1 is MGHDK and CDR2 is SYGVNS.

A few counts support this clone. The chain carries TRBV7-9 and TRBJ2-7; maybe TRBD1 (5 bases). The germline CDR1 and CDR2 sequences are SEHNR and FQNEAQ (reference sequence). The CDR3 contains 15 residues. With 1 base removed from V and 3 bases from J, the gap between germline ends came to 13 bases. The CDR3 spells CASSLEGQRIYEQYF. CDR3 nucleotide sequence: TGTGCCAGCAGCTTAGAGGGGCAGCGTATCTACGAGCAGTACTTC.